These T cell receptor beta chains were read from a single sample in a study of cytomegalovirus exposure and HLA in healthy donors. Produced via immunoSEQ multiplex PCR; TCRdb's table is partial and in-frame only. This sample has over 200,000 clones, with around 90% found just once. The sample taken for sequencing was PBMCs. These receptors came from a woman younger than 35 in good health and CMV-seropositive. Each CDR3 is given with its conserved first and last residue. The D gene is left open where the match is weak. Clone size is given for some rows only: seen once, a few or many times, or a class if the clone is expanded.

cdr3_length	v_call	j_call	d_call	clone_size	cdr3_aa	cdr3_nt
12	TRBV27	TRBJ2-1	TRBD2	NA	CASSFERGEQFF	TGTGCCAGCAGTTTCGAGCGGGGTGAGCAGTTCTTC
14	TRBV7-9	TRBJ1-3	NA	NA	CASRRQTSGNTIYF	TGTGCCAGCAGAAGACAGACCTCTGGAAACACCATATATTTT
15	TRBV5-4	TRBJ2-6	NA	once	CASSPDSRGANVLTF	TGTGCCAGCAGCCCCGACAGTCGCGGGGCCAACGTCCTGACTTTC
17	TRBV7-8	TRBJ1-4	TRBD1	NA	CASSSYLTGTGVEKLFF	TGTGCCAGCTCCTCATACCTAACCGGGACAGGGGTAGAAAAACTGTTTTTT
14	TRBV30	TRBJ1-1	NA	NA	CAWSLLGDDSEAFF	TGTGCCTGGAGCCTCCTCGGGGATGATTCTGAAGCTTTCTTT
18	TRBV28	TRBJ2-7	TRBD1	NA	CASSFWRTGQGTFYEQYF	TGTGCCAGCAGTTTCTGGCGGACCGGACAGGGAACGTTCTACGAGCAGTACTTC
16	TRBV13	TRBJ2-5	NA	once	CASSLFVGARKETQYF	TGTGCCAGCAGCTTATTTGTGGGGGCCCGGAAAGAGACCCAGTACTTC
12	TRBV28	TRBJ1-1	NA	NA	CASSLASTEAFF	TGTGCCAGCAGTTTGGCCAGCACTGAAGCTTTCTTT
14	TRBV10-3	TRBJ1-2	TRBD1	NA	CATWTGFSNYGYTF	TGTGCCACCTGGACAGGGTTTAGTAACTATGGCTACACCTTC
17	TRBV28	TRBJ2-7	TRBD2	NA	CASRGGGGTSGSHEQYF	TGTGCCAGCCGCGGAGGCGGAGGAACTAGCGGGAGTCACGAGCAGTACTTC
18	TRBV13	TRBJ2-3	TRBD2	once	CASSPLGERGIGTDTQYF	TGTGCCAGCAGCCCGTTGGGGGAGCGGGGAATCGGCACAGATACGCAGTATTTT
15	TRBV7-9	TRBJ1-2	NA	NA	CASSSSDRPISRGTF	TGTGCCAGCAGCTCCTCCGACAGGCCGATCTCCCGCGGCACCTTC
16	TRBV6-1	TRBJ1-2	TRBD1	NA	CASSEVWTGRGYGYTF	TGTGCCAGCAGTGAAGTCTGGACAGGGCGGGGCTATGGCTACACCTTC
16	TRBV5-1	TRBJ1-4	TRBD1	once	CASSPGTGETNEKLFF	TGCGCCAGCAGCCCAGGGACAGGGGAAACTAATGAAAAACTGTTTTTT
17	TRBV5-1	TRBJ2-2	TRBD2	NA	CASSSPTSGRATGELFF	TGCGCCAGCAGCTCCCCGACTAGCGGGAGGGCCACCGGGGAGCTGTTTTTT
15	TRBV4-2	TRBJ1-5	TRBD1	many	CASSPSGQGNQPQHF	TGTGCCAGCAGCCCGAGTGGACAGGGCAATCAGCCCCAGCATTTT
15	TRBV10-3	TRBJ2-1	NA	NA	CAISEVGQTYNEQFF	TGTGCCATCAGTGAGGTTGGACAGACCTACAATGAGCAGTTCTTC
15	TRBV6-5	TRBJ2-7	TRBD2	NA	CASSRLGLAGYEQYF	TGTGCCAGCAGCAGATTGGGACTAGCGGGCTACGAGCAGTACTTC
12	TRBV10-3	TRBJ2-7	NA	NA	CAIKRDTYEQYF	TGTGCCATCAAGCGGGACACCTACGAGCAGTACTTC
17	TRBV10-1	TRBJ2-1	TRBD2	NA	CASSEQSSGSSYNEQFF	TGCGCCAGCAGTGAGCAAAGTAGCGGGAGCTCCTACAATGAGCAGTTCTTC
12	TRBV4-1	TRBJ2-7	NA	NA	CASSQDMYEQYF	TGCGCCAGCAGCCAAGATATGTACGAGCAGTACTTC
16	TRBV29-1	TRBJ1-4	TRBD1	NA	CSVARRQGGANEKLFF	TGCAGCGTTGCGAGGCGACAGGGTGGGGCAAATGAAAAACTGTTTTTT
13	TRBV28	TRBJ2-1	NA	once	CASIAEVYNEQFF	TGTGCCAGCATTGCGGAGGTCTACAATGAGCAGTTCTTC
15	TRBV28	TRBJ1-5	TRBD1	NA	CASSRGRGLNQPQHF	TGTGCCAGCAGCCGAGGCAGGGGGTTGAATCAGCCCCAGCATTTT
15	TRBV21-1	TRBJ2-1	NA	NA	CASRPSGTAYNEQFF	TGTGCCAGCAGACCCTCCGGGACAGCCTACAATGAGCAGTTCTTC
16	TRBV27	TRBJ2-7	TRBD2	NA	CASSLIAAGGPGEQYF	TGTGCCAGCAGTTTAATCGCAGCGGGAGGGCCGGGCGAGCAGTACTTC
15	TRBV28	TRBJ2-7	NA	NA	CASSAQRLTSYEQYF	TGTGCCAGCAGTGCCCAGCGTCTTACCTCCTACGAGCAGTACTTC
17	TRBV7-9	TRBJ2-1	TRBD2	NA	CASSPSGAGASYNEQFF	TGTGCCAGCAGCCCATCTGGGGCGGGAGCCTCCTACAATGAGCAGTTCTTC
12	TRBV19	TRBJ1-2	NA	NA	CASTPGNYGYTF	TGTGCCAGTACCCCGGGAAACTATGGCTACACCTTC
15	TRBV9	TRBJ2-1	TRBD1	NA	CASSVGGQVYNEQFF	TGTGCCAGCAGCGTAGGGGGACAGGTATACAATGAGCAGTTCTTC
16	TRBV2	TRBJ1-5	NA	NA	CASSEARRNGNQPQHF	TGTGCCAGCAGTGAAGCACGGCGGAATGGCAATCAGCCCCAGCATTTT
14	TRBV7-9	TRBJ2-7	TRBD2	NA	CASGGLAGPYEQYF	TGTGCCAGCGGAGGACTAGCGGGCCCCTACGAGCAGTACTTC
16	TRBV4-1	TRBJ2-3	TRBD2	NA	CASSQVTSGSTDTQYF	TGCGCCAGCAGCCAAGTAACTAGCGGGAGCACAGATACGCAGTATTTT
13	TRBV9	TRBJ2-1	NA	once	CASSAGTRDEQFF	TGTGCCAGCAGCGCTGGTACGCGCGATGAGCAGTTCTTC
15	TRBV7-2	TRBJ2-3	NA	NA	CASSLGGQAARTQYF	TGTGCCAGCAGCTTAGGAGGGCAGGCCGCGCGTACGCAGTATTTT
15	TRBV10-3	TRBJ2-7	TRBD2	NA	CAIRTGTSGAYEQYF	TGTGCCATCAGGACAGGGACTAGCGGTGCCTACGAGCAGTACTTC
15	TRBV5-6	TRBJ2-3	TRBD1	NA	CASSLHQGASDTQYF	TGTGCCAGCAGCTTGCATCAGGGGGCGTCGGATACGCAGTATTTT
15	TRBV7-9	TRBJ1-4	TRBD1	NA	CASNEQGGPNEKLFF	TGTGCCAGCAACGAACAGGGGGGACCTAATGAAAAACTGTTTTTT
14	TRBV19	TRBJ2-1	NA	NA	CASSLADSYNEQFF	TGTGCCAGTAGTCTCGCTGACAGCTACAATGAGCAGTTCTTC
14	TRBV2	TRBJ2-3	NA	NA	CASLRPWGADTQYF	TGTGCCAGCCTCCGTCCGTGGGGCGCAGATACGCAGTATTTT
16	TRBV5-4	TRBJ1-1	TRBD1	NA	CASSLIYPAGGTEAFF	TGTGCCAGCAGCTTGATATATCCGGCAGGGGGTACTGAAGCTTTCTTT
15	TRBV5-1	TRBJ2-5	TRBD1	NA	CASSQRDRGLETQYF	TGCGCCAGCAGCCAGCGAGACAGGGGGCTGGAGACCCAGTACTTC
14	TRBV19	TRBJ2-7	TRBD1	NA	CASNTGTGGNEQYF	TGTGCCAGTAATACCGGGACAGGGGGCAACGAGCAGTACTTC
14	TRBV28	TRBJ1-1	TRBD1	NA	CASRWTGANTEAFF	TGTGCCAGCAGGTGGACAGGGGCGAACACTGAAGCTTTCTTT
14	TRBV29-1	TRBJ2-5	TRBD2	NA	CSVTVAGGWETQYF	TGCAGCGTGACCGTAGCGGGAGGTTGGGAGACCCAGTACTTC
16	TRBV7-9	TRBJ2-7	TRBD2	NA	CASSLLEAGVGYEQYF	TGTGCCAGCAGTCTTTTAGAAGCGGGAGTGGGCTACGAGCAGTACTTC
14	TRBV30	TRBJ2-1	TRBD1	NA	CAWSWGQGADEQFF	TGTGCCTGGTCGTGGGGACAGGGGGCGGATGAGCAGTTCTTC
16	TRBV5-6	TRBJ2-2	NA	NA	CASSSLGAGRTGELFF	TGTGCCAGCAGCTCCCTGGGGGCAGGACGCACCGGGGAGCTGTTTTTT
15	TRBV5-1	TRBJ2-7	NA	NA	CASSLDSRFSYEQYF	TGCGCCAGCAGCTTGGACTCACGGTTTAGCTACGAGCAGTACTTC